This TCR beta chain was captured by sequencing in a study of blood T cell repertoires in COVID-19. TCRdb's copy holds only in-frame clones and misses some; the assay was immunoSEQ multiplex PCR. The table includes 55,000 to 75,000 clones, roughly 80% detected once. One Seattle source followed patients from active infection through their disease course. The CDR3 loop spans 14 amino acids. V lost 2 bases and J 4 bases, leaving 11 bases between the germline ends. Looked up from germline, CDR1 is KGHSH and CDR2 is LQKENI. Sequencing was carried out using peripheral blood. The source is a man older than 75 with COVID-19, enrolled during active disease. The chain recombines TRBV18 with TRBJ1-1; the D gene is possibly TRBD1 (6 bases). CDR3 in amino acids: CASSPMGASTEAFF. The CDR3 bases are TGTGCCAGCTCACCAATGGGGGCGTCCACTGAAGCTTTCTTT.